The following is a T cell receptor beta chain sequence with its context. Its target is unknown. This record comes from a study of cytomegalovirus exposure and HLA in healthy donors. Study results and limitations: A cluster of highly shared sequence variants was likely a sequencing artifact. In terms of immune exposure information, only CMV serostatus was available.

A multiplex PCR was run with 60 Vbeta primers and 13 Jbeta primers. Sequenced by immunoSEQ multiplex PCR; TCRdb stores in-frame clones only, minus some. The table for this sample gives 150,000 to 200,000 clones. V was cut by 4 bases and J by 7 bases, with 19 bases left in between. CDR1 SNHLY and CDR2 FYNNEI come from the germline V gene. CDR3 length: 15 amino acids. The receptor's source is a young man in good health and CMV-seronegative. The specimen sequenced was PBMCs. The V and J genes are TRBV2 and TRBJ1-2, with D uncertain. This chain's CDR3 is CASSGSSVSTGGYTF. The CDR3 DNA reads TGTGCCAGCAGTGGGAGTTCGGTCTCTACCGGTGGCTACACCTTC. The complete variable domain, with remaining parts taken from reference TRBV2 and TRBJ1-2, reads EPEVTQTPSHQVTQMGQEVILRCVPISNHLYFYWYRQILGQKVEFLVSFYNNEISEKSEIFDDQFSVERPDGSNFTLKIRSTKLEDSAMYFCASSGSSVSTGGYTFGSGTRLTVV.